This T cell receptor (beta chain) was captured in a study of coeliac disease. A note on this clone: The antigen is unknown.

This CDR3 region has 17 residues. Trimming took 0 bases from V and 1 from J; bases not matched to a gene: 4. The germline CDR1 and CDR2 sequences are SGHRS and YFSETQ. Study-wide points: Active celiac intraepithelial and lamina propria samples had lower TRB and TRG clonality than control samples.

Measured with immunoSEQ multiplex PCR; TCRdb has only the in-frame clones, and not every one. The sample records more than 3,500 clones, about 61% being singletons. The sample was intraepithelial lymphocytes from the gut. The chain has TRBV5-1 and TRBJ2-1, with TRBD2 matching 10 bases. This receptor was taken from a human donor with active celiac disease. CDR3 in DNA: TGCGCCAGCAGCTTGGGTCCGGGACTAGCGTCCTACAATGAGCAGTTCTTC. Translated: CASSLGPGLASYNEQFF.